Each of the 14 T cell receptor beta chains below was sequenced from the same sample in a study of Ad26.COV2.S vaccination and SARS-CoV-2 variants. The treatment here: around 19 received Ad26.COV2.S at low or high dose, single or two shots; about 5 received placebo; per-sample allocation not given. Sampling occurred on day 63 after the first vaccine or placebo injection. Profiled with immunoSEQ multiplex PCR; TCRdb holds only in-frame clones, not every one. The sample contains about 350,000 clones, around 88% of which appear only once. Sample: peripheral blood, taken in a trial of Ad26.COV2.S vaccine versus placebo. Receptors were obtained from a person aged 18 to 59 who received the Ad26.COV2.S COVID-19 vaccine or a placebo.

This rearrangement joins TRBV18 to TRBJ2-7; weak D call: TRBD2 (7 bases). CDR1 is KGHSH, CDR2 LQKENI, per germline. The CDR3 is made up of 16 amino acids. The V and J ends lost 6 bases and 0 bases respectively, with 18 bases between them. The chain's CDR3 is CASSGSGASGSYEQYF. The CDR3 DNA follows: TGTGCCAGCTCGGGTTCAGGGGCTAGCGGCTCCTACGAGCAGTACTTC.

The genes are TRBV6-5 and TRBJ2-1, with 9 bases identical to TRBD2. J was trimmed by 5 bases and V by 2 bases; bases with no gene match: 7. Per the germline V gene, CDR1 is MNHEY and CDR2 is SVGAGI. CDR3 length equals 16 residues. The CDR3 DNA reads as TGTGCCAGCAGTTACCAAACTAGCGGGCTGAACAATGAGCAGTTCTTC. It specifies CASSYQTSGLNNEQFF.

The chain links TRBV10-3 to TRBJ2-1; the D is unclear. Per the germline V gene, CDR1 is ENHRY and CDR2 is SYGVKD. This CDR3 region has 13 residues. With 3 bases removed from V and 3 bases from J, the gap between germline ends came to 6 bases. The CDR3 coding sequence is TGTGCCATCAGTGACCTCAGCTACAATGAGCAGTTCTTC. It encodes CAISDLSYNEQFF.

J is TRBJ1-1 and V is TRBV6-5, with D tentatively TRBD1 (5 bases). Germline CDR1 MNHEY, CDR2 SVGAGI. The length of the CDR3 is 12 residues. Trimming removed 6 bases from V and 7 bases from J, with 12 bases in between. In nucleotides, the CDR3 is TGTGCCAGCAGGTCGGGGGGGGGTGAAGCTTTCTTT. This sequence encodes CASRSGGGEAFF.

This clone was seen only once. The chain is built from TRBV5-1 and TRBJ1-2; D gene uncertain. This CDR3 contains 14 residues. Germline V gives CDR1 SGHRS, CDR2 YFSETQ. V was clipped by 0 bases and J by 8 bases, with 14 bases between them. CDR3 DNA: TGCGCCAGCAGCTTGGCCCGTGGAGGCCACGGCTACACCTTC. Translated: CASSLARGGHGYTF.

CDR3 sequence: CSVEKAADTQYF. The CDR3 bases are TGCAGCGTTGAAAAAGCGGCAGATACGCAGTATTTT. The chain has TRBV29-1 and TRBJ2-3; D perhaps matches TRBD2 (5 bases). This CDR3 contains 12 residues. V shed 2 bases and J shed 4 bases, with 7 bases lying between them. CDR1 is SQVTM, CDR2 ANQGSEA, per germline.

This chain links TRBV9 with TRBJ2-5, with TRBD2 matching 11 bases. V trimming: 2 bases; J trimming: 5 bases; junction bases outside the gene matches: 5. This CDR3 is 15 amino acids long. The germline V gene encodes CDR1 SGDLS and CDR2 YYNGEE. CDR3 region: CASSVSGGAAETQYF. The CDR3 DNA follows: TGTGCCAGCAGCGTTAGCGGGGGGGCCGCGGAGACCCAGTACTTC.

The chain has TRBV7-2 and TRBJ2-5; no definite D call. This CDR3 is 13 amino acids long. Trimming removed 4 bases from V and 4 bases from J, with 10 bases in between. From germline, CDR1 is SGHTA and CDR2 FQGNSA. CDR3 residues: CASSSYSVETQYF. The DNA for the CDR3 is TGTGCCAGCAGCTCTTACAGCGTAGAGACCCAGTACTTC.

The rearrangement uses TRBV10-3 and TRBJ2-1, with no clear D. Trimming left V 5 bases short and J 3 bases short, with 5 bases between. The CDR3 extends over 12 amino acids. Germline CDR1 reads ENHRY; CDR2 reads SYGVKD. For the CDR3, the DNA is TGTGCCATCAGTCTTAACTACAATGAGCAGTTCTTC. Translating it yields CAISLNYNEQFF.

This chain uses TRBV4-3 with TRBJ2-1; weak D call: TRBD2 (5 bases). CDR1 is LGHNA, CDR2 YSLEER, per germline. Between the trimmed V and J ends, which lost 1 base and 8 bases, there was a span of 6 bases. The CDR3 has 12 amino acids. This CDR3 is CASSQGGYEQFF. CDR3 in DNA: TGCGCCAGCAGCCAAGGCGGGTATGAGCAGTTCTTC.

The chain links TRBV24-1 to TRBJ2-7, with 8 positions matching TRBD1. Losses at the gene ends were 10 bases for V and 2 bases for J; bases not matched to a gene: 6. Germline loops: CDR1 KGHDR, CDR2 SFDVKD. The CDR3 has 13 amino acids. CDR3 in amino acids: CATSDRATYEQYF. In DNA, the CDR3 is TGTGCCACTTCGGACAGGGCCACCTACGAGCAGTACTTC.

The gene calls are TRBV7-3 and TRBJ2-6, with no clear D. Between the trimmed V and J ends, which lost 5 bases and 2 bases, there was a span of 31 bases. The CDR3 totals 22 residues. In germline, CDR1 is SGHTA, CDR2 FQGTGA. The CDR3 spells CASSALSLGVERDPPGANVLTF. CDR3 nucleotides: TGTGCCAGCAGCGCTTTGAGTTTAGGAGTCGAGAGAGACCCCCCTGGGGCCAACGTCCTGACTTTC.

The chain recombines TRBV24-1 with TRBJ2-2, with D perhaps matching TRBD1 or TRBD2 (6 bases each). Germline V gene sequence: CDR1 KGHDR, CDR2 SFDVKD. The CDR3 spans 16 residues. V was trimmed by 0 bases and J by 3 bases, leaving 10 bases between them. CDR3 sequence reads: CATSDLGGPDTGELFF. Written as DNA, the CDR3 is TGTGCCACCAGTGATTTGGGGGGGCCGGACACCGGGGAGCTGTTTTTT.

The chain links TRBV7-2 to TRBJ2-7; D tentatively fits TRBD1 or TRBD2 (6 bases each). CDR3 length equals 16 residues. Between the trimmed V and J ends, which lost 1 base and 3 bases, there was a span of 16 bases. Germline values: CDR1 SGHTA, CDR2 FQGNSA. The CDR3 DNA is TGTGCCAGCAGCTTAGGAGGGGGGACTGTCAGCTACGAGCAGTACTTC. Amino acid sequence: CASSLGGGTVSYEQYF. Full variable domain (rest looked up from reference TRBV7-2 and TRBJ2-7): GAGVSQSPSNKVTEKGKDVELRCDPISGHTALYWYRQSLGQGLEFLIYFQGNSAPDKSGLPSDRFSAERTGGSVSTLTIQRTQQEDSAVYLCASSLGGGTVSYEQYFGPGTRLTVT.